Listed below are T cell receptor beta chains from one sample, sequenced in a study of blood T cell repertoires in COVID-19. The method was immunoSEQ multiplex PCR; TCRdb's version includes in-frame clones alone and lacks a portion of them. The sample contains 300,000 to 400,000 clones, around 87% of which appear only once. Specimen: peripheral blood. The receptors shown here come from a woman aged 55-69 years with COVID-19, enrolled during active disease. CDR3s include the opening cysteine and the closing phenylalanine or tryptophan.

J | V | CDR3
TRBJ2-5 | TRBV9 | CASSEGTGPQETQYF
TRBJ2-7 | TRBV6-5 | CASSRTGAGSEQYF
TRBJ1-2 | TRBV11-1 | CATQEDGDYGYTF
TRBJ1-2 | TRBV7-9 | CASSSRPAGKVGGYTF
TRBJ2-3 | TRBV18 | CASSPGAAPDTQYF
TRBJ1-2 | TRBV9 | CASSVFSGNYGYTF
TRBJ2-1 | TRBV19 | CASSMNNIYNEQFF
TRBJ1-5 | TRBV6-1 | CASSGWETFVANQPQHF
TRBJ2-3 | TRBV7-9 | CASSSGIFTDTQYF
TRBJ2-7 | TRBV19 | CASSIVTGSGYEQYF
TRBJ1-1 | TRBV5-1 | CASKPLTAENTEAFF
TRBJ1-5 | TRBV28 | CASSGVTGGQPQHF
TRBJ1-2 | TRBV7-2 | CASSLAGGGYGYTF
TRBJ2-5 | TRBV28 | CASSRGAGETQYF
TRBJ2-7 | TRBV6-1 | CASSERQLSSYEQYF
TRBJ1-1 | TRBV6-5 | CASSSSLQVFF
TRBJ1-3 | TRBV30 | CASILDRAGNTIYF
TRBJ2-5 | TRBV4-1 | CASSPLGEQETQYF
TRBJ2-7 | TRBV4-2 | CASSQRNPAGGASYEQYF
TRBJ1-6 | TRBV28 | CASRPPLGQGIHSPLHF
TRBJ1-1 | TRBV2 | CASSWVRGDTEAFF
TRBJ1-5 | TRBV12-3/TRBV12-4 | CASRTGLHQPQHF
TRBJ1-1 | TRBV7-3 | CASRLTGNTEAFF
TRBJ1-5 | TRBV6-4 | CASSAQGDQPQHF
TRBJ2-3 | TRBV6-2/TRBV6-3 | CASSGLLAGLTDTQYF
TRBJ2-6 | TRBV14 | CASSQGQVEVSGANVLTF